The subject of this entry is one TCR beta chain. The V segment lost 5 bases and the J segment 2 bases; nucleotides outside the gene matches: 5. The CDR3 extends over 14 amino acids. The germline gives CDR1 SGHTA, CDR2 FQGNSA. This sample is drawn from a study of blood T cell repertoires in COVID-19. Assay: immunoSEQ multiplex PCR; the TCRdb copy retains only in-frame clones and omits some. The sample yields around 240,000 clones, around 80% seen once. The chain couples TRBV7-2 to TRBJ2-5; 7 bases map to TRBD2. Sequencing input: peripheral blood. This TCR was sampled from a middle-aged woman who had recovered from COVID-19. CDR3 loop: CASSESGVQETQYF. CDR3 nucleotides: TGTGCCAGCAGCGAAAGCGGGGTACAAGAGACCCAGTACTTC. The full variable domain, in which reference TRBV7-2 and TRBJ2-5 provide the parts outside the CDR3, is GAGVSQSPSNKVTEKGKDVELRCDPISGHTALYWYRQSLGQGLEFLIYFQGNSAPDKSGLPSDRFSAERTGGSVSTLTIQRTQQEDSAVYLCASSESGVQETQYFGPGTRLLVL.